This TCR beta chain appears in the sequencing data of a study of T cells in localized non-small cell lung cancer (dated by TCRdb to 2019 to 2021). For the wider study: The study examined T cell repertoires in approximately 240 patients with early-stage NSCLC and compared tumors with uninvolved tumor-adjacent lungs. The cohort comprised around 250 treatment-naïve NSCLC patients with resected, localized lung tumors. NSCLC patients had a mean age of roughly 69 years, and fewer than 150 were male and 85 to 110 female.

The paper as a whole reports these results and caveats: Because multi-region tumor sequencing was not done, intratumor heterogeneity could not be ruled out. Higher blood T cell density associated with longer overall survival, while higher adjacent-lung clonality associated with shorter survival. A median of around 50 of the top 100 tumor clones turned up in the paired uninvolved adjacent lung, and 25 to 35 of those clones also ranked among the top 100 of that same adjacent lung. Because the study design was exploratory, TCR variables were selected using unadjusted p-values without false-discovery rate correction. Uninvolved tumor-adjacent lung showed the highest T cell clonality, higher than tumor, which suggests more focused antigenic responses in the adjacent lung.

At diagnosis, peripheral blood, uninvolved tumor-adjacent lung and tumor were collected and stored as a combination of fresh-frozen and FFPE material. The germline V end is reduced by 5 bases and the J end by 2 bases; junction bases left unmatched: 7. Taken from cysteine to phenylalanine, the CDR3 has 16 residues. The DNA shown is the 48-base CDR3, in frame from base 1. Per the germline V gene, SGHRS is the CDR1 and YFSETQ is the CDR2. TCR beta CDR3 regions were sequenced from DNA using the immunoSEQ Assay. In the paper's pipeline: To compute T cell density, TCR beta template counts were normalized to usable DNA, which was estimated by amplifying housekeeping genes. Richness was estimated with the preseqR package, extrapolating to 400,000 templates for PBMC samples and 120,000 templates for tissue samples. Clonality was calculated as one minus Pielou's evenness. Tissue-enriched TCRs were identified through differential abundance testing performed on productive amino-acid clonotypes, with a minimum total count of 5 and an alpha of 0.1. The Jaccard Index and the Morisita Overlap Index were used to quantify repertoire overlap between compartments. GLIPH grouped TCR beta CDR3s together with public tetramer-defined viral CDR3s, and a viral motif had to include at least three viral sequences and also show V-gene enrichment. This is the immuneACCESS table as TCRdb keeps it, with only in-frame sequences that have V and J called. A part of the clones is gone; compared with another copy, unresolved V genes explain less than half, and the rest is unexplained. V and J calls and clone size come straight from that table; D and trimming were deduced from the DNA. The sample yields about 1,500 clones; roughly 24% were counted once. The ten largest account for over 20% of the sample.

For this clone: Its binding antigen is unknown. No much larger clone exists at a distance of one base, and base qualities are not known.

Sequenced here: lung tumor tissue, sampled before any cancer treatment. Recombination connected TRBV5-1 to TRBJ2-1; a stretch of 10 junction bases matches TRBD2. This clonotype originated in a female donor over 55 with stage II lung adenocarcinoma. The nucleotide sequence is TGCGCCAGCAGGCCCGAAAGCGGGAGGGCCTACAATGAGCAGTTCTTC. Its amino acids are CASRPESGRAYNEQFF.